The present T cell receptor beta chain was sequenced within a study of blood T cell repertoires in COVID-19. Study background: Some COVID-19 samples were acute and others convalescent; all came from the United States, Italy and Spain. PBMCs, B-cell-depleted T cells, or T cells provided the cDNA or gDNA that made up the material.

Original handling: Reference gene primers were amplified, and this amplification served to estimate nucleated cell counts. TCRdb keeps only in-frame clones here, not all; method: immunoSEQ multiplex PCR. D and trimming come from the DNA, and the V and J calls and clone size come from that table. The profile covers about 140,000 clones, with more than 85% appearing a single time and 5.4% taken by the ten largest. The CDR3 contains 13 residues. With V trimmed by 11 bases and J by 8 bases, 11 bases remained unmatched. CDR1 and CDR2 (germline): MNHEY, SVGAGI. Sequencing was carried out using peripheral blood. The clonotype originates from a human donor in a cohort sampled during active COVID-19. The chain joins TRBV6-5 to TRBJ2-1; the match to TRBD1 covers 8 bases. CDR3 in DNA: TGTGCCGCCCACCGGGACAGGTGGGATGAGCAGTTCTTC. Translating it yields CAAHRDRWDEQFF.